This T cell receptor beta chain was profiled in a study of read filtering for tumor transcriptome and immune sequencing. The CDR3 sequence is 15 residues long. The V gene's germline CDR1 is SQVTM and CDR2 ANQGSEA. Trimming left V 5 bases short and J 0 bases short, with 14 bases between. Comment on this clonotype: Likely a read error: the CDR3 ends without its conserved phenylalanine or tryptophan.

The library was built from about 400 ng RNA with molecular barcoded adaptors for alpha/delta and beta/gamma chains. TCRdb re-analysed the reads in MiXCR, keeping a single row per CDR3 protein. The sample contains approximately 40,000 distinct CDR3 sequences, roughly 13% of which appear only once. The V and J genes are TRBV29-1 and TRBJ1-3, with D perhaps matching TRBD1 (6 bases). The origin of this receptor is a donor aged 40 or older with multiple myeloma. Sequenced input: a population of CD138-negative cells sorted from bone marrow. In DNA, the CDR3 is TGCAGCGTTTCCCAAGACAGGATCTCTGGAAACACCATATATTTG. Translation gives CSVSQDRISGNTIYL.